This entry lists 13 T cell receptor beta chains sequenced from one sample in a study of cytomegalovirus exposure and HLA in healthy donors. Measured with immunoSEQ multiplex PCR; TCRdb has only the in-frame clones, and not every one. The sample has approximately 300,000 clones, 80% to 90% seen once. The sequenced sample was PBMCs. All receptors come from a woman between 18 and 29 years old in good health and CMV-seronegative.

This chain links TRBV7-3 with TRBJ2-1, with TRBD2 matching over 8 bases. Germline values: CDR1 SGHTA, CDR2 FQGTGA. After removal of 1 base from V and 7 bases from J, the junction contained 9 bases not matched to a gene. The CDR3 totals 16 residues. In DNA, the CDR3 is TGTGCCAGCAGCTTAAGACGGGAGGGCCGTGGGAATGAGCAGTTCTTC. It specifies CASSLRREGRGNEQFF.

The CDR3 sequence: CASSLGLAGAAATYEQYF. CDR3 nucleotides: TGTGCCAGCAGCTTAGGGCTAGCGGGAGCGGCGGCGACCTACGAGCAGTACTTC. This rearrangement joins TRBV7-2 to TRBJ2-7; 10 positions match TRBD2. V gave up 1 base and J gave up 2 bases; unmatched junction bases: 11. Per the germline V gene, CDR1 is SGHTA and CDR2 is FQGNSA. The CDR3 is 18 amino acids. The whole variable domain, filled in from reference TRBV7-2 and TRBJ2-7, reads GAGVSQSPSNKVTEKGKDVELRCDPISGHTALYWYRQSLGQGLEFLIYFQGNSAPDKSGLPSDRFSAERTGGSVSTLTIQRTQQEDSAVYLCASSLGLAGAAATYEQYFGPGTRLTVT.

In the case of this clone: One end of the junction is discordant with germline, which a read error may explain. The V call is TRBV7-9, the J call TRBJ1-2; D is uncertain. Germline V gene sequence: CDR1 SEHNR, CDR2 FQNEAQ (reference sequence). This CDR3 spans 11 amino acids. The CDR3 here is CASSSDGRDFF. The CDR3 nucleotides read TGTGCCAGCAGCTCCGACGGCCGGGATTTCTTC.

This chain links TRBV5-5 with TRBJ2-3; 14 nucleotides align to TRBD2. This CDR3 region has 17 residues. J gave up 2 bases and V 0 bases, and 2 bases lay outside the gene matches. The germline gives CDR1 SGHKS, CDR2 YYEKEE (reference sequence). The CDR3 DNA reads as TGTGCCAGCAGCTTGGGACTAGCGGGAGGGGTCACAGATACGCAGTATTTT. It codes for CASSLGLAGGVTDTQYF.

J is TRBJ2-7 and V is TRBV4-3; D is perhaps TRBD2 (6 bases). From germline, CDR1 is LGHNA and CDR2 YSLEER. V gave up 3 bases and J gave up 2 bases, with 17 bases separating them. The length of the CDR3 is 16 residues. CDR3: CASSHQADSGTYEQYF. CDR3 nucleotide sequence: TGCGCCAGCAGCCACCAAGCTGATAGCGGTACCTACGAGCAGTACTTC.

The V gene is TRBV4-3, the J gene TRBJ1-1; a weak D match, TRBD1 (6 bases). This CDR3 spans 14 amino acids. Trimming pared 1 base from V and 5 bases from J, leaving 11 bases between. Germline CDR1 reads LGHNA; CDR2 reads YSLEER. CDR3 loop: CASSQVLGATEAFF. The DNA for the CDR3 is TGCGCCAGCAGCCAAGTTCTGGGGGCGACTGAAGCTTTCTTT.

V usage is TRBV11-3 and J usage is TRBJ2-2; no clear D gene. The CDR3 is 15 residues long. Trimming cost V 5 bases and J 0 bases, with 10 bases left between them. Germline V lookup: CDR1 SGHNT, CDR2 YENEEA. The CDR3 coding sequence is TGTGCCAGCAGCACCAGGCCGGCGAACACCGGGGAGCTGTTTTTT. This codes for CASSTRPANTGELFF.

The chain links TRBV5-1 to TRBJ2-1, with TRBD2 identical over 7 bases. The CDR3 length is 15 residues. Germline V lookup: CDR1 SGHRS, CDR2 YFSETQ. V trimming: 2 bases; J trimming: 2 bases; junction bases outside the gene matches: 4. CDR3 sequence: CASSLRSGAYNEQFF. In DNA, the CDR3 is TGCGCCAGCAGCTTAAGAAGCGGGGCCTACAATGAGCAGTTCTTC. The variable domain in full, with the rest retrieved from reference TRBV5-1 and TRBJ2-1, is KAGVTQTPRYLIKTRGQQVTLSCSPISGHRSVSWYQQTPGQGLQFLFEYFSETQRNKGNFPGRFSGRQFSNSRSEMNVSTLELGDSALYLCASSLRSGAYNEQFFGPGTRLTVL.

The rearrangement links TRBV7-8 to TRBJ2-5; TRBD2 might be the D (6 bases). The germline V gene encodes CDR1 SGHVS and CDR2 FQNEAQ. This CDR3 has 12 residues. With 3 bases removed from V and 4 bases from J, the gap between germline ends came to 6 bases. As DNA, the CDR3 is TGTGCCAGCAGCTTGCGGGGAGAGACCCAGTACTTC. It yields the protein CASSLRGETQYF.

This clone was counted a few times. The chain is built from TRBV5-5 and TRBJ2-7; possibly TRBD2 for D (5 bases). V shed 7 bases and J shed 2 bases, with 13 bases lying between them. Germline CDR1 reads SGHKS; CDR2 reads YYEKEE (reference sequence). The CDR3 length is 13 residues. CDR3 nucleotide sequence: TGTGCCAGCTGCCTGTACGGGGCCTACGAGCAGTACTTC. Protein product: CASCLYGAYEQYF. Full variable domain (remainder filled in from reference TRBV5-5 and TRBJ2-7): DAGVTQSPTHLIKTRGQQVTLRCSPISGHKSVSWYQQVLGQGPQFIFQYYEKEERGRGNFPDRFSARQFPNYSSELNVNALLLGDSALYLCASCLYGAYEQYFGPGTRLTVT.

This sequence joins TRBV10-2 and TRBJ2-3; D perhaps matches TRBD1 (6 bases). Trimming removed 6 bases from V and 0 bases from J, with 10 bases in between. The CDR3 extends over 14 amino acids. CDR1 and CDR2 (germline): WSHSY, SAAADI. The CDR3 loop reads CASRDSTSTDTQYF. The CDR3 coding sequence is TGCGCCAGCAGGGACAGTACTAGCACAGATACGCAGTATTTT.

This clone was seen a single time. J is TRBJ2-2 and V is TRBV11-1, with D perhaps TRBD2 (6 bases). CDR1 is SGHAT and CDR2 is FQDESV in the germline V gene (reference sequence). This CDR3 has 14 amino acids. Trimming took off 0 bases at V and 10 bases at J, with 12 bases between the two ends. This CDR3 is CASSLAGGPEELFF. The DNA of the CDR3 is TGTGCCAGCAGCTTAGCGGGAGGCCCTGAGGAGCTGTTTTTT.

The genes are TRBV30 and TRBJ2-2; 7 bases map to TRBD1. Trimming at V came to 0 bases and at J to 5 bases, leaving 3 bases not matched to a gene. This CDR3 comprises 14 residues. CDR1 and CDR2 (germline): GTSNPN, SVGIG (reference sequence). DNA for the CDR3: TGTGCCTGGAGTGTCGGGACAGAGACCGGGGAGCTGTTTTTT. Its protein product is CAWSVGTETGELFF.